Presented here are 32 T cell receptor beta chains from one specimen sequenced in a study of cytomegalovirus exposure and HLA in healthy donors. PCR amplification relied on 60 Vbeta primers (plus 13 Jbeta primers). Generated by immunoSEQ multiplex PCR, the TCRdb table keeps only in-frame clones and is missing some. In the table there are 110,000 to 150,000 clones, 60% to 85% of which are singletons. Sequencing was done on a sample of PBMCs. Every receptor here comes from a young man in good health and CMV-seronegative.

This chain connects TRBV10-3 to TRBJ1-1; D remains unclear. Trimming stripped 4 bases from V and 5 bases from J, with 8 bases between. This CDR3 is built from 12 residues. Germline V gene sequence: CDR1 ENHRY, CDR2 SYGVKD. CDR3 bases: TGTGCCATCAGTGGGGAGGTTACTGAAGCTTTCTTT. Its protein is CAISGEVTEAFF.

The chain couples TRBV7-9 to TRBJ1-1; D is unresolved. The length of the CDR3 is 15 residues. The V gene's germline CDR1 is SEHNR and CDR2 FQNEAQ (reference sequence). The V end lost 4 bases, the J end lost 11 bases, and 23 bases lay between the germline ends. The CDR3 loop is CASSSLGSELPPAFF. The CDR3 nucleotides read TGTGCCAGCAGCTCCCTCGGGAGTGAGCTCCCCCCTGCTTTCTTT. Filled out from reference TRBV7-9 and TRBJ1-1, the complete variable domain reads DTGVSQNPRHKITKRGQNVTFRCDPISEHNRLYWYRQTLGQGPEFLTYFQNEAQLEKSRLLSDRFSAERPKGSFSTLEIQRTEQGDSAMYLCASSSLGSELPPAFFGQGTRLTVV.

This clone was picked up a small number of times. The V gene is TRBV6-5, the J gene TRBJ2-1, with 7 bases lining up with TRBD1. Germline V gene sequence: CDR1 MNHEY, CDR2 SVGAGI. The CDR3 has 14 residues. The V and J ends lost 5 bases and 4 bases, in that order; junction bases with no gene match: 5. The chain's CDR3 is CASSNRDRYNEQFF. The DNA for the CDR3 is TGTGCCAGCAGTAACCGGGACAGATACAATGAGCAGTTCTTC.

This sequence joins TRBV7-2 and TRBJ2-3, with D tentatively TRBD1 (5 bases). The length of the CDR3 is 14 residues. Germline CDR1 reads SGHTA; CDR2 reads FQGNSA. Trimming removed 5 bases from V and 1 base from J, with 10 bases in between. CDR3 amino acids: CASSPVGGTDTQYF. The CDR3 DNA sequence: TGTGCCAGCAGCCCCGTAGGGGGCACAGATACGCAGTATTTT.

The DNA of the CDR3 is TGTGCCATCGAAGCCCGGACTAGCGGGAGATCGAATGAGCAGTTCTTC. It yields the protein CAIEARTSGRSNEQFF. This chain joins TRBV10-3 and TRBJ2-1; the match to TRBD2 covers 13 bases. Trimming cost V 8 bases and J 7 bases; bases outside gene matches: 11. This CDR3 comprises 16 residues. Looked up from germline, CDR1 is ENHRY and CDR2 is SYGVKD.

The J gene is TRBJ1-1, the V gene TRBV7-6; a weak D match, TRBD1 (5 bases). The germline gives CDR1 SGHVS, CDR2 FNYEAQ. CDR3 size: 14 residues. V shed 1 base and J shed 4 bases, with 10 bases lying between them. The CDR3 loop is CASSLVPGGTEAFF. The CDR3 region has the DNA TGTGCCAGCAGCTTAGTGCCCGGGGGCACTGAAGCTTTCTTT.

CDR3 residues: CASSLEGRDRGNYGYTF. The CDR3 nucleotides are TGCGCCAGCAGCTTGGAAGGTCGCGACAGGGGAAACTATGGCTACACCTTC. The chain joins TRBV5-1 to TRBJ1-2, with TRBD1 identical over 8 bases. With 0 bases clipped from V and 2 bases from J, the junction kept 9 bases outside the gene matches. The CDR3 runs to 17 residues. The V gene's germline CDR1 is SGHRS and CDR2 YFSETQ.

V usage is TRBV5-1 and J usage is TRBJ2-3; D not certain. The CDR3 has 17 residues. Trimming removed 0 bases at V and 2 bases at J, with 16 bases between. Germline loops: CDR1 SGHRS, CDR2 YFSETQ. CDR3 sequence (DNA): TGCGCCAGCAGCTTGGAGCGACTGCACTCCAACACAGATACGCAGTATTTT. It encodes CASSLERLHSNTDTQYF.

V gene TRBV28 combines with J gene TRBJ1-1; TRBD1 aligns across 8 bases. The CDR3 runs to 15 residues. Germline loops: CDR1 MDHEN, CDR2 SYDVKM. The V gene end was trimmed by 6 bases and the J gene end by 3 bases; junction bases not matched to a gene: 9. The CDR3 reads CASRTTRQGHTEAFF. Here the CDR3 DNA reads TGTGCCAGCAGAACGACCAGACAGGGGCACACTGAAGCTTTCTTT. The full variable domain, rest sourced from reference TRBV28 and TRBJ1-1, is DVKVTQSSRYLVKRTGEKVFLECVQDMDHENMFWYRQDPGLGLRLIYFSYDVKMKEKGDIPEGYSVSREKKERFSLILESASTNQTSMYLCASRTTRQGHTEAFFGQGTRLTVV.

V and J are TRBV5-1 and TRBJ2-7; D not certain. Deletions cut 2 bases from V and 2 bases from J, with 8 bases between. This CDR3 contains 13 residues. Germline V gene lookup returns CDR1 SGHRS and CDR2 YFSETQ. CDR3: CASSFQAPYEQYF. CDR3 bases: TGCGCCAGCAGCTTCCAGGCCCCCTACGAGCAGTACTTC.

This clone was seen more than once but under ten times. The V and J genes are TRBV15 and TRBJ2-3, with 8 bases lining up with TRBD2. The CDR3 loop spans 15 amino acids. After removal of 1 base from V and 4 bases from J, the junction contained 4 bases not matched to a gene. Germline V lookup: CDR1 LNHNV, CDR2 YYDKDF (reference sequence). CDR3 residues: CATSRAGGPADTQYF. The CDR3 nucleotides read TGTGCCACCAGCAGAGCGGGAGGGCCGGCAGATACGCAGTATTTT.

The chain uses TRBV30 and TRBJ2-4, with TRBD2 identical over 14 bases. V trimming: 2 bases; J trimming: 4 bases; junction bases outside the gene matches: 4. Germline-derived CDR1 and CDR2 are GTSNPN and SVGIG (reference sequence). This CDR3 is built from 16 residues. The CDR3 nucleotides read TGTGCCTGGAGTACCGGGACTAGCGGGAGTAAAAACATTCAGTACTTC. This gives the protein CAWSTGTSGSKNIQYF.

This clone was found once. The chain's CDR3 is CSVAHGNVYEQYF. The CDR3 DNA sequence: TGCAGCGTCGCCCACGGGAACGTCTACGAGCAGTACTTC. The gene calls are TRBV29-1 and TRBJ2-7, with D perhaps TRBD2 (5 bases). The CDR3 runs to 13 residues. Trimming took off 6 bases at V and 3 bases at J, with 15 bases between the two ends. The germline V gene has CDR1 SQVTM and CDR2 ANQGSEA.

This clone occurred a few times. The chain uses TRBV6-5 and TRBJ1-2; 12 bases align to TRBD1. Germline V gene lookup returns CDR1 MNHEY and CDR2 SVGAGI. The CDR3 is 13 residues long. Trimming removed 2 bases from V and 13 bases from J; junction bases left unmatched: 5. The CDR3: CASSYAWDRGLTF. DNA for the CDR3: TGTGCCAGCAGTTACGCCTGGGACAGGGGGCTCACCTTC.

V gene TRBV6-1 combines with J gene TRBJ2-1, with TRBD1 identical over 11 bases. V lost 7 bases, J lost 2 bases, and 4 bases stayed unmatched. Germline V CDR1 and CDR2: MNHNS, SASEGT. The CDR3 contains 15 residues. Here the CDR3 DNA reads TGTGCCAGCATAGGACAGGGGGCCCCCTACAATGAGCAGTTCTTC. The encoded protein is CASIGQGAPYNEQFF.

The sample holds one count of this clone. V usage is TRBV19 and J usage is TRBJ1-1, with TRBD1 as a possible D gene (5 bases). This CDR3 comprises 13 residues. The V gene lost 6 bases and the J gene lost 3 bases, with 11 bases spanning the gap. Germline-derived CDR1 and CDR2 are LNHDA and SQIVND (reference sequence). The CDR3 region has the DNA TGTGCCAGTAGGGGCTGGGGGGACACTGAAGCTTTCTTT. Protein: CASRGWGDTEAFF.

This rearrangement joins TRBV6-1 to TRBJ1-2, with 9 positions matching TRBD1. The CDR3 sequence is 16 residues long. CDR1 and CDR2 (germline): MNHNS, SASEGT. Trimming cost V 4 bases and J 5 bases; bases outside gene matches: 11. The DNA for the CDR3 is TGTGCCAGCAGTGCAATTTCCGGGACAGGGAAGTATGGCTACACCTTC. Residues: CASSAISGTGKYGYTF.

V gene TRBV5-1 combines with J gene TRBJ2-3, with 7 nucleotides matching TRBD1. CDR1 is SGHRS, CDR2 YFSETQ, per germline. CDR3 length: 18 amino acids. Trimming cost V 4 bases and J 0 bases; bases outside gene matches: 14. The CDR3 DNA sequence: TGCGCCAGCAGCCTTAAACTTCTACAGGGGACCAGCACAGATACGCAGTATTTT. It yields the protein CASSLKLLQGTSTDTQYF.

A note on this clone: Germline and junction disagree at one end, which may indicate a read error. This sample also contains other DNA sequences that code for the same CDR3. V usage is TRBV11-1 and J usage is TRBJ1-1; perhaps TRBD1 as D (6 bases). Germline CDR1 and CDR2: SGHAT and FQDESV (reference sequence). There are 13 residues in the CDR3. Here the CDR3 DNA reads TGTGCCAGCAGCAGGACAGTGAACACTGAGGCTTTCTTT. Translating it yields CASSRTVNTEAFF. Using reference TRBV11-1 and TRBJ1-1 for the parts outside the CDR3, the full variable domain is EAEVAQSPRYKITEKSQAVAFWCDPISGHATLYWYRQILGQGPELLVQFQDESVVDDSQLPKDRFSAERLKGVDSTLKIQPAELGDSAMYLCASSRTVNTEAFFGQGTRLTVV.

This clone has a single count. The V call is TRBV29-1, the J call TRBJ2-2; tentative D call: TRBD1 (5 bases). The CDR3 loop spans 14 amino acids. Trimming shortened V by 1 base and J by 7 bases, and 13 bases separated the two germline ends. Germline CDR1 is SQVTM and CDR2 is ANQGSEA. The CDR3 reads CSVEVPGKGGELFF. The CDR3 DNA is TGCAGCGTTGAAGTTCCAGGGAAAGGCGGGGAGCTGTTTTTT.

The rearrangement joins TRBV5-4 to TRBJ2-7, with 10 bases identical to TRBD1. The length of the CDR3 is 18 residues. The trim removed 4 bases at V and 1 base at J, leaving 14 bases unmatched. CDR1 and CDR2 (germline): SGHNT, YYREEE (reference sequence). The CDR3 sequence: CASSVAGTGAILSYEQYF. CDR3 bases: TGTGCCAGCAGCGTGGCCGGGACAGGGGCTATACTTTCCTACGAGCAGTACTTC.

The V gene is TRBV2, the J gene TRBJ1-4, with 7 bases lining up with TRBD1. V dropped 6 bases and J dropped 8; count of bases not matched to a gene: 6. The length of the CDR3 is 13 residues. From germline, CDR1 is SNHLY and CDR2 FYNNEI. The CDR3 DNA reads TGTGCCAGCAGCCATCAGGGGGAGGAAAAACTGTTTTTT. Amino acids: CASSHQGEEKLFF.

The chain has TRBV6-1 and TRBJ2-3, with D perhaps TRBD2 (5 bases). The CDR3 contains 15 residues. The ends were cut back, 6 bases at V and 4 bases at J, with 17 bases in the middle. Germline V gene lookup returns CDR1 MNHNS and CDR2 SASEGT. The CDR3 spells CASRGMRVTSDTQYF. The CDR3 DNA reads TGTGCCAGCAGGGGGATGAGGGTGACATCAGATACGCAGTATTTT.

The chain uses TRBV30 and TRBJ2-5; D is perhaps TRBD1 (5 bases). The J call is uncertain, as TRBJ2-7 better fits the DNA end. CDR1 is GTSNPN, CDR2 SVGIG, per germline (reference sequence). The CDR3 is 17 amino acids. The CDR3 coding sequence is TGTGCCTGGAGTTCTAAGCGCGCGACAGTCAATCTCTACGAGCAGTACTTC. It specifies CAWSSKRATVNLYEQYF.

The chain is built from TRBV5-1 and TRBJ2-3; no clear D. This CDR3 has 15 residues. Germline V CDR1 and CDR2: SGHRS, YFSETQ. Trimming stripped 4 bases from V and 4 bases from J, with 16 bases between. The CDR3, as DNA: TGCGCCAGCAGCGCGACTTTGCTATTGGCAGATACGCAGTATTTT. Translated: CASSATLLLADTQYF.

The genes are TRBV15 and TRBJ2-1; 8 positions agree with TRBD2. The junction had 11 bases not matched to a gene; V was cut back by 11 bases and J by 2 bases. The germline V gene has CDR1 LNHNV and CDR2 YYDKDF (reference sequence). This CDR3 has 15 amino acids. Written as DNA, the CDR3 is TGTGCCTCCGGCGTTGTTAGCGGGACCTACAATGAGCAGTTCTTC. It codes for CASGVVSGTYNEQFF. The entire variable domain, with the rest obtained from reference TRBV15 and TRBJ2-1, is as follows: DAMVIQNPRYQVTQFGKPVTLSCSQTLNHNVMYWYQQKSSQAPKLLFHYYDKDFNNEADTPDNFQSRRPNTSFCFLDIRSPGLGDTAMYLCASGVVSGTYNEQFFGPGTRLTVL.

The chain is built from TRBV12-1 and TRBJ1-1; TRBD1 is taken as the D call from the table, unchecked against the DNA. TRBV12-1 is recorded as a pseudogene. This CDR3 is built from 17 residues. The CDR3 reads CASSPITGVGGNTEAFF. DNA for the CDR3: TGTGCCAGCAGCCCCATCACAGGGGTTGGCGGGAACACTGAAGCTTTCTTT.

By proportion, this clone is medium-sized. This chain joins TRBV6-5 and TRBJ1-6, with 11 bases that match TRBD1. This CDR3 is 14 amino acids long. V lost 6 bases and J lost 9; bases outside the gene matches: 4. Looked up from germline, CDR1 is MNHEY and CDR2 is SVGAGI. The chain's CDR3 is CASRRDRGASPLHF. The DNA for the CDR3 is TGTGCCAGCAGGCGGGACAGGGGGGCTTCACCCCTCCACTTT.

This clone occurred a few times. CDR3: CAWSGLRTVSGNTIYF. CDR3 nucleotide sequence: TGTGCCTGGAGTGGGCTAAGGACAGTCTCTGGAAACACCATATATTTT. The V and J genes are TRBV30 and TRBJ1-3; the D gene is possibly TRBD1 (6 bases). The germline V gene encodes CDR1 GTSNPN and CDR2 SVGIG (reference sequence). V gave up 1 base and J gave up 0 bases, with 13 bases separating them. The CDR3 runs 16 residues.

The count of this clone is one. The CDR3 here is CASSLLRDSYEQYF. CDR3 coding DNA: TGTGCCAGCAGTTTATTGAGGGATTCCTACGAGCAGTACTTC. This rearrangement joins TRBV27 to TRBJ2-7, with D possibly matching TRBD2 (5 bases). Germline CDR1 and CDR2: MNHEY and SMNVEV (reference sequence). V gave up 1 base and J gave up 1 base, with 8 bases separating them. The CDR3 consists of 14 residues.

This chain's CDR3 is CASSLTLGGGSYEQYF. The CDR3 DNA reads as TGTGCCAGCAGCTTGACTTTAGGGGGGGGTTCCTACGAGCAGTACTTC. J is TRBJ2-7 and V is TRBV5-4; D may be TRBD2 (7 bases). The length of the CDR3 is 16 residues. From germline, CDR1 is SGHNT and CDR2 YYREEE (reference sequence). V was shortened by 1 base and J by 1 base, with 15 bases between the two germline ends. The full variable domain, with the rest looked up from reference TRBV5-4 and TRBJ2-7, is ETGVTQSPTHLIKTRGQQVTLRCSSQSGHNTVSWYQQALGQGPQFIFQYYREEENGRGNFPPRFSGLQFPNYSSELNVNALELDDSALYLCASSLTLGGGSYEQYFGPGTRLTVT.

The gene calls are TRBV4-1 and TRBJ2-7, with TRBD1 as a possible D gene (6 bases). This CDR3 spans 16 amino acids. Between the trimmed V and J ends, which lost 0 bases and 3 bases, there was a span of 15 bases. Germline CDR1 MGHRA, CDR2 YSYEKL. As DNA, the CDR3 is TGCGCCAGCAGCCAAGATGGGGTGGGGGCAGGCTACGAGCAGTACTTC. Translation: CASSQDGVGAGYEQYF.